This T cell receptor beta chain was retrieved from a study of blood T cells in healthy people across ages (dated by TCRdb to 2013 to 2016). For context, the study as a whole: In model experiments, template switching captured roughly one uniquely barcoded TCR beta cDNA molecule for every two T cells. Age-related changes in TCR beta repertoire diversity were measured in the study by deep sequencing normalized with unique cDNA molecular identifiers. Donors were grouped into four age groups: young (average 16 years), middle-aged (roughly 37), aged (over 55) and long-lived (around 80). Donors of different ages were randomly distributed across sequencing lanes to avoid experimental bias. The study analyzed two additional independent replicas of 1 million unique cDNA reads from the same blood draw for two donors, one aged 18 to 30 and one aged 80 or older. What the work shows at the level of the full study, not this receptor alone: Observed TCR beta diversity per million T cells fell roughly linearly with age, and a significant reduction was already apparent by age about 36. Donor CMV infection status was unknown, potentially confounding age-related changes in expanded clonotypes. Compared with the aged group, more naive CD4+ T cells, fewer expanded clones and increased TCR diversity were shown by the long-lived group, suggesting age selection. A strong correlation was found between observed TCR beta diversity and the percentage of naive T cells measured by flow cytometry. Estimates of total diversity from one million sequenced T cells were regarded as lower bounds and underestimates. Conclusive comparison of naive and antigen-experienced compartments was prevented by the profiling of bulk unsorted PBMCs.

Donors were approximately 42 systemically healthy Caucasian individuals from Russia aged roughly 6 to 100 years. Roughly 10 milliliters of peripheral blood were collected from each donor into EDTA-treated Vacutainer tubes. PBMCs were isolated by Ficoll-Paque density-gradient centrifugation, with at least 7 million obtained per sample. Total RNA was extracted from PBMCs with Trizol reagent, with at least 5.5 micrograms obtained per sample. For every donor, flow cytometry on a PBMC aliquot measured the percentage of naive CD45RAhigh/CD27high T cells. Deletion took 4 bases off V and 7 bases off J, with a span of 14 bases between the germline ends. The cysteine opens and the phenylalanine closes a CDR3 of 15 amino acids. Only CDR3 DNA remains: 45 bases, in frame from the first base. The CDR1 and CDR2 encoded by the germline V gene are MNHEY and SVGAGI. Receptor amplification or capture employed 5' RACE. The second PCR ran for roughly 6 to 11 cycles and used a J-beta primer mix along with a sample-barcoded 5' primer. A template-switch 5' adaptor carrying 12 random nucleotides introduced a unique molecular identifier onto each TCR beta cDNA molecule. At least 2.5 million CDR3-containing paired-end reads were obtained from each sample. All of the RNA was converted into first-strand cDNA using the Mint cDNA synthesis kit, with a TRBC-specific oligonucleotide serving as the primer. After uracil-DNA glycosylase treatment, a first 18-cycle PCR used universal primers M1SS and BC2_uni_R on all cDNA. In the original analysis: For normalization, 1 million high-quality reads were randomly selected from each sample, with every read carrying a distinct molecular identifier. Reads sharing molecular identifiers were discarded rather than binned into consensus sequences. MiTCR, run with a Q25 quality threshold and the strictest error-elimination algorithm, handled CDR3 identification, clonotype clustering and error correction. Lower-bound total TCR beta diversity was estimated with a nonparametric unseen species model using Euler transformation. TCRdb applied fastp at Q25 and MiXCR to the public reads, then kept only in-frame beta chains. Identical CDR3 proteins give one entry, which carries the most common genes and DNA. The V and J calls were not made by the authors but by TCRdb's processing. A total of some 1.8 million distinct CDR3 sequences appear in this sample, around 40% of them only once. The leading ten clones occupy 20% to 25% of the sample.

This clonotype was recorded a few times. Its binding antigen is unknown. Base quality data are lacking; no much larger clone is found one base away. The receptor comes from a human donor in good health. Sample: blood. The chain joins TRBV6-5 to TRBJ1-6; TRBD1 could be the D gene, as 6 bases match. The DNA sequence reads TGTGCCAGCAGTTCCGCAGGGGAGGGAAATTCACCCCTCCACTTT. This gives the protein CASSSAGEGNSPLHF.